One sample yielded the 5 T cell receptor beta chains listed below, sequenced in a study of cytomegalovirus exposure and HLA in healthy donors. Some clones are missing from TCRdb's copy, which holds only in-frame ones; the method was immunoSEQ multiplex PCR. The repertoire holds roughly 56,000 clones, about 93% seen once, with around 2% in the top ten. What was sequenced was PBMCs. The receptors originated from a man younger than 30 in good health and CMV-seronegative.

The chain has TRBV7-2 and TRBJ2-5; the match to TRBD2 covers 10 bases. The CDR3 spans 16 residues. The V segment lost 0 bases and the J segment 5 bases; nucleotides outside the gene matches: 6. The germline V gene encodes CDR1 SGHTA and CDR2 FQGNSA. The CDR3 DNA reads as TGTGCCAGCAGCTTAGCTCCTAGCGGGAGTGGGGAGACCCAGTACTTC. It yields the protein CASSLAPSGSGETQYF.

The chain couples TRBV4-1 to TRBJ2-1, with 7 bases lining up with TRBD2. Germline trimming cut 3 bases from V and 10 bases from J; bases unmatched to any gene: 9. CDR3 size: 14 residues. In germline, CDR1 is MGHRA, CDR2 YSYEKL. The CDR3: CASSHRDYDREQFF. The DNA of the CDR3 is TGCGCCAGCAGCCATCGGGACTACGATCGGGAGCAGTTCTTC.

The chain has TRBV20-1 and TRBJ1-2; unclear D gene. The CDR3 covers 8 residues. Germline lookup yields CDR1 DFQATT and CDR2 SNEGSKA (reference sequence). V lost 8 bases and J lost 7, with 5 bases in between. The CDR3 DNA reads TGCAGTTGGGCTGGCTACACCTTC. Its translation is CSWAGYTF.

The V and J genes are TRBV10-1 and TRBJ1-5, with D perhaps TRBD1 (5 bases). The V end was cut by 2 bases, the J end by 4 bases, with 6 bases between. CDR3 size: 13 residues. In germline, CDR1 is WNHNN, CDR2 SYGVQD (reference sequence). CDR3 sequence: CASSEGGNQPQHF. The DNA of the CDR3 is TGCGCCAGCAGTGAGGGGGGGAATCAGCCCCAGCATTTT.

The genes are TRBV7-9 and TRBJ2-7; 8 nucleotides agree with TRBD2. Trimming removed 3 bases from V and 0 bases from J; junction bases left unmatched: 10. The CDR3 covers 17 residues. Germline V gene lookup returns CDR1 SEHNR and CDR2 FQNEAQ (reference sequence). The CDR3 DNA reads TGTGCCAGCAGCTTGATGACGGGAGGGCCGTCCTCCTACGAGCAGTACTTC. As protein: CASSLMTGGPSSYEQYF.